The 23 T cell receptor beta chains below all came from one sample that was sequenced in a study of blood T cell repertoires in COVID-19. TCRdb's table, derived via immunoSEQ multiplex PCR, lists solely in-frame clones and lacks some. The sample consists of around 150,000 clones, around 79% of them appearing once. Sequencing was carried out using peripheral blood. These receptors all come from a man aged 50 to 60 with active or convalescent COVID-19.

The chain joins TRBV29-1 to TRBJ2-7, with 7 bases lining up with TRBD1. The CDR3 sequence is 13 residues long. V was clipped by 6 bases and J by 0 bases; unmatched bases: 5. Germline loops: CDR1 SQVTM, CDR2 ANQGSEA. CDR3 residues: CSVLTGFSYEQYF. As DNA, the CDR3 is TGCAGCGTCCTGACAGGGTTCTCCTACGAGCAGTACTTC.

The chain joins TRBV9 to TRBJ2-3; 7 positions agree with TRBD1. This CDR3 is 16 amino acids long. The germline V gene encodes CDR1 SGDLS and CDR2 YYNGEE. The junction had 8 bases not matched to a gene; V was cut back by 0 bases and J by 4 bases. CDR3 sequence: CASSVEGGILADTQYF. For the CDR3, the DNA is TGTGCCAGCAGCGTAGAAGGGGGCATTCTGGCAGATACGCAGTATTTT.

The chain couples TRBV6-5 to TRBJ2-3; D may be TRBD2 (6 bases). In germline, CDR1 is MNHEY, CDR2 SVGAGI. The CDR3 is 13 residues long. The germline V and J ends were trimmed by 5 bases and 6 bases, with 12 bases remaining between them. CDR3 DNA sequence: TGTGCCAGCAGTACCATAGGGAGGGATACGCAGTATTTT. Translating gives CASSTIGRDTQYF.

The chain uses TRBV24-1 and TRBJ2-7; tentative D call: TRBD1 (5 bases). CDR3 length: 10 residues. Germline V gene data show CDR1 as KGHDR and CDR2 as SFDVKD. The V gene lost 12 bases and the J gene lost 3 bases, with 8 bases spanning the gap. CDR3 in DNA: TGTGCCGCGCAGGGCTACGAGCAGTACTTC. Its translation is CAAQGYEQYF.

The V and J genes are TRBV19 and TRBJ1-1; no clear D gene. The CDR3 loop spans 13 amino acids. V lost 5 bases and J lost 2, with 9 bases in between. Germline lookup yields CDR1 LNHDA and CDR2 SQIVND (reference sequence). CDR3 amino acids: CASSLTPNTEAFF. The CDR3 region has the DNA TGTGCCAGTAGTCTGACACCAAACACTGAAGCTTTCTTT.

This clone was seen only once. The J gene is TRBJ2-1, the V gene TRBV7-2; D is ambiguous. Trimming removed 4 bases at V and 2 bases at J, with 9 bases between. Germline-derived CDR1 and CDR2 are SGHTA and FQGNSA. The length of the CDR3 is 14 residues. The CDR3 region is CASSSQRPYNEQFF. The CDR3 bases are TGTGCCAGCAGCTCCCAGCGACCCTACAATGAGCAGTTCTTC.

This clone turned up a few times. V is TRBV9 and J is TRBJ1-1; D perhaps matches TRBD1 (5 bases). The length of the CDR3 is 13 residues. Trimming left V 5 bases short and J 1 base short, with 9 bases between. Germline V CDR1 and CDR2: SGDLS, YYNGEE. The CDR3 DNA reads as TGTGCCAGCAGGACAGTCCCGAACACTGAAGCTTTCTTT. This sequence encodes CASRTVPNTEAFF.

The gene calls are TRBV5-4 and TRBJ1-2; D remains unclear. Germline V gives CDR1 SGHNT, CDR2 YYREEE (reference sequence). The CDR3 covers 13 residues. V dropped 5 bases and J dropped 2 bases, with 10 bases sitting between them. The CDR3 here is CASRSNLNYGYTF. CDR3 DNA sequence: TGTGCCAGCAGGTCTAACCTGAACTATGGCTACACCTTC. Using reference TRBV5-4 and TRBJ1-2 for the parts outside the CDR3, the full variable domain is ETGVTQSPTHLIKTRGQQVTLRCSSQSGHNTVSWYQQALGQGPQFIFQYYREEENGRGNFPPRFSGLQFPNYSSELNVNALELDDSALYLCASRSNLNYGYTFGSGTRLTVV.

The V call is TRBV19, the J call TRBJ2-3, with D possibly TRBD1 on 5 matching bases. The length of the CDR3 is 14 residues. From germline, CDR1 is LNHDA and CDR2 SQIVND (reference sequence). Between the trimmed V and J ends, which lost 7 bases and 1 base, there was a span of 12 bases. This CDR3 reads CASKPRAGTDTQYF. CDR3 nucleotides: TGTGCCAGTAAACCCAGGGCCGGCACAGATACGCAGTATTTT.

The chain uses TRBV25-1 and TRBJ1-2; the D gene is possibly TRBD1 (6 bases). This CDR3 has 16 residues. V was trimmed by 3 bases and J by 0 bases, leaving 14 bases between them. Germline CDR1 is MGHDK and CDR2 is SYGVNS. CDR3 DNA sequence: TGTGCCAGCAGTGAGTTCGAACAGGGACCTAACTATGGCTACACCTTC. Translating it yields CASSEFEQGPNYGYTF.

The V gene is TRBV19, the J gene TRBJ2-1, with 12 bases that match TRBD1. CDR3 length equals 17 residues. The ends lost 1 base at V and 5 bases at J; junction bases unmatched: 6. Germline CDR1 LNHDA, CDR2 SQIVND (reference sequence). CDR3 loop: CASSIVGGTGGHNEQFF. CDR3 DNA sequence: TGTGCCAGTAGTATAGTAGGGGGGACAGGGGGCCACAATGAGCAGTTCTTC. Full variable domain (outside the CDR3, taken from reference TRBV19 and TRBJ2-1): DGGITQSPKYLFRKEGQNVTLSCEQNLNHDAMYWYRQDPGQGLRLIYYSQIVNDFQKGDIAEGYSVSREKKESFPLTVTSAQKNPTAFYLCASSIVGGTGGHNEQFFGPGTRLTVL.

The table lists this clone with a few counts. V is TRBV19 and J is TRBJ1-1; D not certain. Germline V gene lookup returns CDR1 LNHDA and CDR2 SQIVND (reference sequence). The CDR3 is 15 amino acids. V dropped 5 bases and J dropped 0 bases, with 13 bases sitting between them. The CDR3 sequence is CASSLAPVMNTEAFF. Written as DNA, the CDR3 is TGTGCCAGTAGTCTAGCCCCGGTCATGAACACTGAAGCTTTCTTT.

The CDR3 bases are TGTGCCAGCAGCTTAGTAGCGGGGGATCCCGAGCAGTACTTC. This encodes CASSLVAGDPEQYF. The chain carries TRBV7-9 and TRBJ2-7; 9 nucleotides align to TRBD2. There are 14 residues in the CDR3. The J segment lost 6 bases and the V segment lost 1 base, leaving 4 bases of the junction unmatched. The germline CDR1 and CDR2 sequences are SEHNR and FQNEAQ (reference sequence).

The chain employs TRBV6-6 and TRBJ1-5, with 9 positions matching TRBD1. There are 15 residues in the CDR3. The V gene's germline CDR1 is MNHNY and CDR2 SVGAGI (reference sequence). Trimming at V came to 4 bases and at J to 1 base, leaving 2 bases not matched to a gene. The CDR3 nucleotides are TGTGCCAGCAGTTTACAGGGGGCGAGCAATCAGCCCCAGCATTTT. It yields the protein CASSLQGASNQPQHF.

V is TRBV28 and J is TRBJ2-1, with a tentative D call TRBD1 (6 bases). Per the germline V gene, CDR1 is MDHEN and CDR2 is SYDVKM. The CDR3 covers 14 residues. V was pared by 3 bases and J by 10 bases, with 16 bases between. The CDR3 loop reads CASSLTLLTGEQFF. CDR3 DNA sequence: TGTGCCAGCAGTTTGACCCTCCTAACAGGGGAGCAGTTCTTC.

This clone was seen a single time. The chain carries TRBV19 and TRBJ1-1, with D unresolved. CDR3 size: 13 residues. The germline V gene has CDR1 LNHDA and CDR2 SQIVND (reference sequence). V lost 5 bases to trimming and J lost 0 bases, with 7 bases between them. CDR3 in amino acids: CASSYGVNTEAFF. The CDR3 DNA sequence: TGTGCCAGTAGTTACGGGGTGAACACTGAAGCTTTCTTT. Together with reference TRBV19 and TRBJ1-1, the CDR3 gives the full variable domain: DGGITQSPKYLFRKEGQNVTLSCEQNLNHDAMYWYRQDPGQGLRLIYYSQIVNDFQKGDIAEGYSVSREKKESFPLTVTSAQKNPTAFYLCASSYGVNTEAFFGQGTRLTVV.

The J gene is TRBJ2-4, the V gene TRBV9, with 7 bases aligning to TRBD2. V trimming: 4 bases; J trimming: 1 base; junction bases outside the gene matches: 8. CDR1 and CDR2 (germline): SGDLS, YYNGEE. The CDR3 extends over 16 amino acids. The CDR3 sequence: CASSLTSGGAKNIQYF. For the CDR3, the DNA is TGTGCCAGCAGCCTCACGTCCGGGGGGGCCAAAAACATTCAGTACTTC.

The rearrangement uses TRBV19 and TRBJ2-7; 7 bases line up with TRBD1. The J segment lost 6 bases and the V segment lost 4 bases, leaving 6 bases of the junction unmatched. CDR3 length: 13 amino acids. CDR1 and CDR2 from the germline V gene are LNHDA and SQIVND (reference sequence). CDR3 DNA sequence: TGTGCCAGTAGTACAACAGGGGCGGCCGAGCAGTACTTC. This sequence encodes CASSTTGAAEQYF.

This chain connects TRBV24-1 to TRBJ2-2; unclear D gene. The CDR3 totals 17 residues. Germline V CDR1 and CDR2: KGHDR, SFDVKD. V was trimmed by 3 bases and J by 1 base, leaving 14 bases between them. Written as DNA, the CDR3 is TGTGCCACCAGTGATGTGGCGGCTACTTTGAACACCGGGGAGCTGTTTTTT. Amino acids: CATSDVAATLNTGELFF.

This clone was seen only a few times. The rearrangement joins TRBV5-1 to TRBJ2-2; 12 nucleotides line up with TRBD2. Germline V gene sequence: CDR1 SGHRS, CDR2 YFSETQ. The trim removed 4 bases at V and 0 bases at J, leaving 4 bases unmatched. The CDR3 spans 17 residues. The CDR3 region has the DNA TGCGCCAGCAGCCTGCGACTAGCGGGAGCGAACACCGGGGAGCTGTTTTTT. Protein product: CASSLRLAGANTGELFF.

The chain is built from TRBV28 and TRBJ1-5, with D perhaps matching TRBD1 (6 bases). CDR3 length: 14 amino acids. V was trimmed by 7 bases and J by 0 bases, leaving 10 bases between them. Germline CDR1 MDHEN, CDR2 SYDVKM. The CDR3 reads CASNKQGSNQPQHF. For the CDR3, the DNA is TGTGCCAGCAATAAACAGGGTAGCAATCAGCCCCAGCATTTT.

This clone was seen only a few times. The chain links TRBV19 to TRBJ2-3; 11 nucleotides line up with TRBD2. V shed 4 bases and J 7 bases; nucleotides not matched to a gene: 13. Germline CDR1 is LNHDA and CDR2 is SQIVND (reference sequence). The CDR3 loop spans 17 amino acids. CDR3 amino acids: CASSRKGLAAVTNTQYF. The CDR3 DNA reads TGTGCCAGTAGTAGGAAGGGACTAGCGGCGGTGACGAATACGCAGTATTTT.

The chain carries TRBV6-1 and TRBJ1-1, with 10 bases matching TRBD1. CDR1 and CDR2 from the germline V gene are MNHNS and SASEGT. The trim removed 2 bases at V and 4 bases at J, leaving 7 bases unmatched. The CDR3 is 16 residues long. DNA of the CDR3: TGTGCCAGCAGTGAAACCCCTTGGACAGGGGGCACTGAAGCTTTCTTT. The encoded protein is CASSETPWTGGTEAFF.